These 10 T cell receptor beta chains were all obtained from the same sample, sequenced in a study of blood T cell repertoires in COVID-19 (dated by TCRdb to the early 2020s). Libraries came from the immunoSEQ multiplex PCR assay. The clones in this table, taken by TCRdb from immuneACCESS, are in-frame only. Not every clone is retained; where verified, under half of the shortfall comes from an unresolved V gene, and the cause of the rest is unknown. The sample contains 150,000 to 200,000 clones, around 87% of them found a single time. The ten largest clones represent just under 2.5% of the sample. The source material was peripheral blood. Receptors were obtained from a man between 35 and 55 years old with active or convalescent COVID-19.

The rearrangement links TRBV19 to TRBJ2-3; TRBD2 aligns across 10 bases. The germline V gene encodes CDR1 LNHDA and CDR2 SQIVND (reference sequence). Germline trimming cut 4 bases from V and 2 bases from J; bases unmatched to any gene: 3. CDR3 length: 15 residues. The CDR3 DNA reads TGTGCCAGTAGTAGCAGCGGGGGGGACACAGATACGCAGTATTTT. Translated: CASSSSGGDTDTQYF.

This clone was detected once. The chain joins TRBV11-1 to TRBJ1-4, with a tentative D call TRBD1 (5 bases). Trimming shortened V by 5 bases and J by 4 bases, and 17 bases separated the two germline ends. The CDR3 is made up of 16 amino acids. Germline loops: CDR1 SGHAT, CDR2 FQDESV (reference sequence). In nucleotides, the CDR3 is TGTGCCAGCAGCCCATCCCCGGGACTCCTTAATGAAAAACTGTTTTTT. Translating gives CASSPSPGLLNEKLFF.

This sequence joins TRBV6-5 and TRBJ2-7; 8 bases map to TRBD1. The junction had 16 bases not matched to a gene; V was cut back by 10 bases and J by 5 bases. The CDR3 contains 15 residues. The germline gives CDR1 MNHEY, CDR2 SVGAGI. DNA of the CDR3: TGTGCCACGACTCACATGCGACAGGGGAAGGACGAGCAGTACTTC. Encoded protein: CATTHMRQGKDEQYF.

This clone was detected only once. The chain combines TRBV5-4 with TRBJ2-3; D possibly corresponds to TRBD1 (5 bases). CDR3 length equals 14 residues. Germline CDR1 reads SGHNT; CDR2 reads YYREEE (reference sequence). Trimming removed 1 base at V and 4 bases at J, with 10 bases between. Written as DNA, the CDR3 is TGTGCCAGCAGCTTGTGGGGCTCGGCAGATACGCAGTATTTT. Protein: CASSLWGSADTQYF.

The genes are TRBV30 and TRBJ1-5; D possibly corresponds to TRBD1 (5 bases). CDR3 length: 16 amino acids. The V and J ends lost 0 bases and 6 bases respectively, with 18 bases between them. CDR1 is GTSNPN, CDR2 SVGIG, per germline (reference sequence). Here the CDR3 reads CAWSVSGGVSTQPQHF. The CDR3, as DNA: TGTGCCTGGAGTGTTAGTGGAGGGGTCTCGACTCAGCCCCAGCATTTT.

With respect to this clone: The same CDR3 arises from other DNA sequences in this sample as well. The chain joins TRBV11-2 to TRBJ1-1; D unresolved. V gave up 1 base and J gave up 1 base, with 4 bases separating them. The CDR3 extends over 13 amino acids. Germline CDR1 and CDR2: SGHAT and FQNNGV. The CDR3 is CASSLGQNTEAFF. The CDR3 DNA reads as TGTGCCAGCAGCTTAGGGCAGAACACTGAAGCTTTCTTT. Based on the CDR3 plus reference TRBV11-2 and TRBJ1-1, the full variable domain is EAGVAQSPRYKIIEKRQSVAFWCNPISGHATLYWYQQILGQGPKLLIQFQNNGVVDDSQLPKDRFSAERLKGVDSTLKIQPAKLEDSAVYLCASSLGQNTEAFFGQGTRLTVV.

The chain is built from TRBV7-8 and TRBJ1-2; D remains unclear. The CDR3 is 14 amino acids. The germline V gene encodes CDR1 SGHVS and CDR2 FQNEAQ. Between the trimmed V and J ends, which lost 0 bases and 8 bases, there was a span of 13 bases. CDR3 protein: CASSLAIRDGGYTF. The CDR3 DNA is TGTGCCAGCAGCTTAGCGATCCGGGATGGCGGCTACACCTTC.

The chain has TRBV7-2 and TRBJ2-1, with TRBD2 matching over 8 bases. Trimming at V came to 6 bases and at J to 1 base, leaving 2 bases not matched to a gene. Looked up from germline, CDR1 is SGHTA and CDR2 is FQGNSA. The CDR3 has 14 amino acids. Here the CDR3 DNA reads TGTGCCAGCAGTGCGGGGGGTTCCTACAATGAGCAGTTCTTC. Translated: CASSAGGSYNEQFF.

V is TRBV14 and J is TRBJ1-1, with D possibly matching TRBD1 (6 bases). CDR1 and CDR2 from the germline V gene are SGHDN and FVKESK. This CDR3 has 14 amino acids. V lost 1 base, J lost 9 bases, and 15 bases lay in between. This CDR3 is CASSQVRGGTQAFF. The CDR3 nucleotides read TGTGCCAGCAGCCAAGTGAGAGGGGGTACTCAAGCTTTCTTT.

This chain connects TRBV4-1 to TRBJ1-1; 9 bases fit TRBD1. Germline assignment: CDR1 MGHRA and CDR2 YSYEKL. This CDR3 spans 16 amino acids. The trim removed 4 bases at V and 4 bases at J, leaving 10 bases unmatched. CDR3 sequence (DNA): TGCGCCAGCAGCCCAATAGCAACGACAGGGGGCACTGAAGCTTTCTTT. As protein: CASSPIATTGGTEAFF.